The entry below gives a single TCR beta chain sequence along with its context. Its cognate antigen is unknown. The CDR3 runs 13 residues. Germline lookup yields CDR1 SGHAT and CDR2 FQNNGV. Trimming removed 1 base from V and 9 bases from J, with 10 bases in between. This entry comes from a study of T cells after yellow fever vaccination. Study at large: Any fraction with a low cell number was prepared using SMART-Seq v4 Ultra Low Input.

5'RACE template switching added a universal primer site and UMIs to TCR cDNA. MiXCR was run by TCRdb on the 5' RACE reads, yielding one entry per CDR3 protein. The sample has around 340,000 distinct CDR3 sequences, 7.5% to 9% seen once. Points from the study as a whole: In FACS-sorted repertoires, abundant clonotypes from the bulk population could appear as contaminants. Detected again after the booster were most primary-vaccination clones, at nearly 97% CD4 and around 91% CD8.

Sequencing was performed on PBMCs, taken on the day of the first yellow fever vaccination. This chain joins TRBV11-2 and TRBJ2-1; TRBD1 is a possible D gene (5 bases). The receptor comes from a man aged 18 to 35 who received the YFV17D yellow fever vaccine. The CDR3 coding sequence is TGTGCCAGCAGCTTAGTCAGGGTAGGTGAGCAGTTCTTC. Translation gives CASSLVRVGEQFF.